The source of this TCR beta chain is a study of shared clonotypes between healthy human individuals. Looking at the study overall: Each donor's CD8 memory used one plate, CD8 naive two, each CD4 subset three. General observations from the study: Investigators expected sequencing depth to affect clonotype sharing among donors.

Genomic DNA of each subset was evenly split across several immunoSEQ plates. Method: immunoSEQ multiplex PCR; TCRdb's copy keeps in-frame clones and lacks some. The data contain over 2 million clones, about 95% of them singletons. On this clone: Its antigen is still unknown.

CDR1 LGHNA and CDR2 YSLEER come from the germline V gene. V lost 1 base to trimming and J lost 0 bases, with 4 bases between them. The CDR3 consists of 13 residues. Naive CD8 cells lacked CD45RO and underwent positive selection for CCR7, leaving out terminally differentiated effector memory CD45RA+ cells. The chain links TRBV4-3 to TRBJ2-7; D ambiguous. The clonotype originates from a man between 18 and 29 years old in good health. The specimen was naive CD8+ T cells sorted from blood. Here the CDR3 DNA reads TGCGCCAGCAGCCAAGTGTACTCCTACGAGCAGTACTTC. Amino acids: CASSQVYSYEQYF.